This T cell receptor (beta chain) appears in the sequencing data of a study of response to subunit inactivated influenza vaccine. Study-level points and caveats: Authors suggested few new T cells are recruited by each seasonal influenza vaccination.

As for this clonotype: Its antigen is not known.

TCRdb redid the calling of the RT-PCR reads with MiXCR, one entry per CDR3 protein. The sample lists hundreds of thousands of distinct CDR3 sequences; about a sixth were seen once. The CDR3 is 17 residues long. V was clipped by 0 bases and J by 4 bases; unmatched bases: 11. Per germline, CDR1 ENHRY and CDR2 SYGVKD. This rearrangement joins TRBV10-3 to TRBJ1-1; 7 nucleotides line up with TRBD1. The input for sequencing was PBMCs from blood, taken 12 days after vaccination. The sequence derives from a man in his forties or fifties who received an inactivated influenza vaccine. For the CDR3, the DNA is TGTGCCATCAGTGAGTCTCGAGCCGTATACAGGGGCACTGAAGCTTTCTTT. Translating gives CAISESRAVYRGTEAFF.